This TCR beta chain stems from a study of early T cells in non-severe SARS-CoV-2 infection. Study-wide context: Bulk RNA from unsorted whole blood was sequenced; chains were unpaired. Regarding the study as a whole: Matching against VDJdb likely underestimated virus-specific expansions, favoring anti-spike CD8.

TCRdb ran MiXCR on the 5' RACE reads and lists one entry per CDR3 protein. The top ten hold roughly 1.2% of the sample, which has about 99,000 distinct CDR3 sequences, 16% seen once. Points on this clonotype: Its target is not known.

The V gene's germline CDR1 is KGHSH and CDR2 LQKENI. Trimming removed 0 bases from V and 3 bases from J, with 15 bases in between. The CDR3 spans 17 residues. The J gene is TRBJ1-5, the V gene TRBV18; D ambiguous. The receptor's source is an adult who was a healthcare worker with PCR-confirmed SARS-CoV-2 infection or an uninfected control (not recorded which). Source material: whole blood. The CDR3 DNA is TGTGCCAGCTCACCACCAGGTCAAGGATTTTTCAATCAGCCCCAGCATTTT. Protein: CASSPPGQGFFNQPQHF.